This T cell receptor (beta chain) was retrieved from a study of T cell changes during pregnancy in multiple sclerosis. Trimming took 2 bases from V and 2 from J; bases not matched to a gene: 3. The CDR3 is made up of 15 amino acids. The germline V gene has CDR1 MNHEY and CDR2 SVGAGI. The repertoire was sequenced with immunoSEQ multiplex PCR; TCRdb's copy has only in-frame clones and lacks some. The data contain roughly 70,000 clones, about nine tenths of them singletons. The input for sequencing was peripheral blood, taken in the third trimester of pregnancy. The chain combines TRBV6-5 with TRBJ2-5, with TRBD1 matching 9 bases. This TCR was sampled from a female donor with multiple sclerosis, enrolled in a pregnancy study. In DNA form, the CDR3 reads TGTGCCAGCAGTTACACGGGACAGGGACAAGAGACCCAGTACTTC. This encodes CASSYTGQGQETQYF.